The 3 T cell receptor beta chains presented below share a single source sample, sequenced in a study of T cell repertoires in cytomegalovirus infection. Via MiXCR, TCRdb re-called the reads, giving one row per CDR3 protein. The sample lists fewer than 200,000 distinct CDR3 sequences, approximately 19% occurring once. Sequencing was carried out using PBMCs. These TCRs come from a human donor in good health (CMV status not recorded). Some clones in this sample may be carry-over from other donors' samples.

The chain joins TRBV5-1 to TRBJ2-7; no reliable D call. The CDR3 is 15 residues long. Between the trimmed V and J ends, which lost 3 bases and 0 bases, there was a span of 13 bases. The germline gives CDR1 SGHRS, CDR2 YFSETQ. In DNA form, the CDR3 reads TGCGCCAGCAGCTCGGAGTATTCCAGCTCCTACGAGCAGTACTTC. Residues: CASSSEYSSSYEQYF.

The chain carries TRBV2 and TRBJ2-3, with 13 bases aligning to TRBD2. Germline values: CDR1 SNHLY, CDR2 FYNNEI. The CDR3 has 18 residues. Losses at the gene ends were 3 bases for V and 6 bases for J; bases not matched to a gene: 12. In DNA form, the CDR3 reads TGTGCCAGCAGTGACCCTACCGGGACTAGCGGGGATAGGGATACGCAGTATTTT. Translation gives CASSDPTGTSGDRDTQYF.

This clonotype occurred a few times. The chain is built from TRBV28 and TRBJ1-5; D call uncertain. Germline V lookup: CDR1 MDHEN, CDR2 SYDVKM. CDR3 length equals 16 residues. The ends were cut back, 4 bases at V and 6 bases at J, with 19 bases in the middle. CDR3 sequence reads: CASSSSELSVSQPQHF. The CDR3 bases are TGTGCCAGCAGTTCCTCCGAGTTGAGCGTCAGTCAGCCCCAGCATTTT.